These 21 T cell receptor beta chains came from one sample sequenced in a study of OX40 agonist ivuxolimab in advanced cancers. Using immunoSEQ multiplex PCR, the repertoire was profiled, and TCRdb retains in-frame clones only, with some absent. This sample has roughly 41,000 clones, with 86% found just once. This material consisted of CD4+ or CD8+ T cells sorted from blood, taken in a trial of the OX40 agonist ivuxolimab. The receptor source for this set is an adult with an advanced solid tumor such as melanoma, head and neck, liver or kidney cancer.

V gene TRBV27 combines with J gene TRBJ1-1; 8 bases line up with TRBD1. V lost 1 base and J lost 3; bases outside the gene matches: 4. Per germline, CDR1 MNHEY and CDR2 SMNVEV (reference sequence). CDR3 length: 15 residues. CDR3 bases: TGTGCCAGCAGTTTATTTCAGGGGGCGTACACTGAAGCTTTCTTT. As protein: CASSLFQGAYTEAFF.

Notes on this clone: No conserved phenylalanine or tryptophan is present at the end of the CDR3, so a read error is the likely explanation. The V and J genes are TRBV6-1 and TRBJ1-6, with D unresolved. This CDR3 is built from 15 residues. Germline V gives CDR1 MNHNS, CDR2 SASEGT. Trimming cost V 6 bases and J 5 bases, with 14 bases left between them. In DNA, the CDR3 is TGTGCCAGCAGCCACTCAGGACGCCATAATTCACCCCTCCACCTT. It yields the protein CASSHSGRHNSPLHL.

Remarks on this clone: The identical CDR3 is also encoded by other nucleotide sequences in the sample. This chain links TRBV2 with TRBJ2-1, with 7 bases lining up with TRBD2. J gave up 7 bases and V 6 bases, and 6 bases lay outside the gene matches. The germline gives CDR1 SNHLY, CDR2 FYNNEI. This CDR3 is built from 13 residues. CDR3 protein: CASRGLVGNEQFF. The CDR3 region has the DNA TGTGCCAGCAGAGGACTAGTGGGGAATGAGCAGTTCTTC.

The rearrangement uses TRBV2 and TRBJ1-5; 7 bases match TRBD1. From germline, CDR1 is SNHLY and CDR2 FYNNEI. V trimming: 6 bases; J trimming: 0 bases; junction bases outside the gene matches: 2. The CDR3 is 14 residues long. CDR3 nucleotide sequence: TGTGCCAGCAGGGGGGACAGTAGCAATCAGCCCCAGCATTTT. Protein product: CASRGDSSNQPQHF. The full variable domain, rest sourced from reference TRBV2 and TRBJ1-5, is EPEVTQTPSHQVTQMGQEVILRCVPISNHLYFYWYRQILGQKVEFLVSFYNNEISEKSEIFDDQFSVERPDGSNFTLKIRSTKLEDSAMYFCASRGDSSNQPQHFGDGTRLSIL.

V and J are TRBV27 and TRBJ1-1; possibly TRBD1 for D (6 bases). Germline V CDR1 and CDR2: MNHEY, SMNVEV (reference sequence). This CDR3 has 13 amino acids. V was shortened by 5 bases and J by 4 bases, with 11 bases between the two germline ends. CDR3 nucleotides: TGTGCCAGCAGTCCCCAGGACAGCACTGAAGCTTTCTTT. Translating it yields CASSPQDSTEAFF.

The rearrangement uses TRBV28 and TRBJ1-2, with 10 positions matching TRBD1. Germline V gene lookup returns CDR1 MDHEN and CDR2 SYDVKM. The length of the CDR3 is 16 residues. V dropped 3 bases and J dropped 4; count of bases not matched to a gene: 8. This CDR3 reads CASSLPSRDRGYGYTF. The CDR3 region has the DNA TGTGCCAGCAGTTTGCCTTCGAGGGACAGGGGCTATGGCTACACCTTC.

The genes are TRBV28 and TRBJ1-6; D is unclear. Germline V gene data show CDR1 as MDHEN and CDR2 as SYDVKM. V was clipped by 2 bases and J by 2 bases, with 7 bases between them. The CDR3 is made up of 15 amino acids. CDR3 nucleotides: TGTGCCAGCAGTTTACGGGATACCTATAATTCACCCCTCCACTTT. It translates to CASSLRDTYNSPLHF.

This chain joins TRBV27 and TRBJ1-2; 8 positions agree with TRBD1. The trim removed 6 bases at V and 3 bases at J, leaving 9 bases unmatched. This CDR3 region has 15 residues. Germline V gene data show CDR1 as MNHEY and CDR2 as SMNVEV (reference sequence). DNA for the CDR3: TGTGCCAGCAGGTCGGACAGGGAGGTATACTATGGCTACACCTTC. It encodes CASRSDREVYYGYTF.

This clone was observed once. V usage is TRBV25-1 and J usage is TRBJ2-7, with TRBD1 identical over 7 bases. CDR1 and CDR2 (germline): MGHDK, SYGVNS. J gave up 0 bases and V 1 base, and 6 bases lay outside the gene matches. The CDR3 length is 16 residues. CDR3 amino acids: CASSELKGAYSYEQYF. In DNA form, the CDR3 reads TGTGCCAGCAGTGAATTGAAGGGGGCCTACTCCTACGAGCAGTACTTC.

This clone was recorded only once. V usage is TRBV4-3 and J usage is TRBJ2-3; weak D call: TRBD2 (5 bases). The germline CDR1 and CDR2 sequences are LGHNA and YSLEER. There are 13 residues in the CDR3. Deletions cut 4 bases from V and 0 bases from J, with 5 bases between. This CDR3 is CASSRTSTDTQYF. CDR3 nucleotides: TGCGCCAGCAGCCGGACTAGCACAGATACGCAGTATTTT.

The chain recombines TRBV7-8 with TRBJ2-2, with D possibly TRBD2 on 5 matching bases. The length of the CDR3 is 16 residues. The germline CDR1 and CDR2 sequences are SGHVS and FQNEAQ. V lost 5 bases and J 4 bases, leaving 17 bases between the germline ends. The CDR3: CASSASLLGSTGELFF. The CDR3 nucleotides read TGTGCCAGCAGCGCGAGCCTACTAGGGAGCACCGGGGAGCTGTTTTTT.

The chain combines TRBV6-4 with TRBJ2-5, with D unresolved. The CDR3 runs 16 residues. V was pared by 3 bases and J by 2 bases, with 16 bases between. Germline lookup yields CDR1 MRHNA and CDR2 SNTAGT. In nucleotides, the CDR3 is TGTGCCAGCAGTGAAAAGGGCGTATGGTTGCAAGAGACCCAGTACTTC. This translates into CASSEKGVWLQETQYF.

The rearrangement joins TRBV7-6 to TRBJ1-2, with D perhaps TRBD1 (5 bases). The CDR3 sequence is 18 residues long. Trimming removed 0 bases at V and 3 bases at J, with 20 bases between. Germline-derived CDR1 and CDR2 are SGHVS and FNYEAQ. CDR3 in DNA: TGTGCCAGCAGCTTAGCGGCGATCGGGGCCTCAGACGACTATGGCTACACCTTC. This sequence encodes CASSLAAIGASDDYGYTF.

V usage is TRBV11-2 and J usage is TRBJ2-7, with 10 bases lining up with TRBD1. Looked up from germline, CDR1 is SGHAT and CDR2 is FQNNGV. CDR3 length: 16 amino acids. After removal of 4 bases from V and 7 bases from J, the junction contained 13 bases not matched to a gene. CDR3 nucleotide sequence: TGTGCCAGCAGCTCAATGGGACAGGGGCTGATGAGGGAGCAGTACTTC. Its protein product is CASSSMGQGLMREQYF.

Note on this clone: Other DNA sequences in the sample encode the same CDR3. The rearrangement joins TRBV7-3 to TRBJ2-2; maybe TRBD1 (6 bases). The CDR3 has 15 residues. Trimming removed 1 base at V and 4 bases at J, with 10 bases between. Per the germline V gene, CDR1 is SGHTA and CDR2 is FQGTGA. CDR3 sequence: CASSLRARGTGELFF. CDR3 DNA sequence: TGTGCCAGCAGCTTAAGGGCCAGGGGCACCGGGGAGCTGTTTTTT.

This clone was seen only a few times. J is TRBJ2-5 and V is TRBV9; no clear D. This CDR3 is 15 amino acids long. The V end was cut by 4 bases, the J end by 3 bases, with 16 bases between. The germline gives CDR1 SGDLS, CDR2 YYNGEE. CDR3 loop: CASSPGSGTKETQYF. Here the CDR3 DNA reads TGTGCCAGCAGCCCCGGTAGTGGAACCAAAGAGACCCAGTACTTC.

This clone was seen only once. The chain recombines TRBV27 with TRBJ1-6; D remains ambiguous. V gave up 2 bases and J gave up 1 base, with 6 bases separating them. Germline V lookup: CDR1 MNHEY, CDR2 SMNVEV (reference sequence). The CDR3 has 15 amino acids. The CDR3 is CASSLGRSYNSPLHF. CDR3 DNA: TGTGCCAGCAGTTTAGGGAGGTCCTATAATTCACCCCTCCACTTT.

The CDR3 reads CASSLENEQFF. The CDR3, as DNA: TGTGCCAGCAGCTTAGAGAATGAGCAGTTCTTC. J is TRBJ2-1 and V is TRBV11-2, with D hard to call. This CDR3 spans 11 amino acids. Deletions cut 0 bases from V and 7 bases from J, with 1 base between. Germline CDR1 and CDR2: SGHAT and FQNNGV. Based on the CDR3 plus reference TRBV11-2 and TRBJ2-1, the full variable domain is EAGVAQSPRYKIIEKRQSVAFWCNPISGHATLYWYQQILGQGPKLLIQFQNNGVVDDSQLPKDRFSAERLKGVDSTLKIQPAKLEDSAVYLCASSLENEQFFGPGTRLTVL.

The genes are TRBV6-4 and TRBJ1-5; D is undetermined. Germline loops: CDR1 MRHNA, CDR2 SNTAGT. The V end was cut by 3 bases, the J end by 7 bases, with 16 bases between. CDR3 length: 15 residues. Here the CDR3 reads CASSESGEEGQPQHF. The CDR3 nucleotides are TGTGCCAGCAGTGAAAGTGGCGAAGAAGGGCAGCCCCAGCATTTT.

This clone was seen only once. This chain connects TRBV5-1 to TRBJ1-6; D unresolved. V lost 5 bases, J lost 1 base, and 13 bases lay in between. CDR1 and CDR2 from the germline V gene are SGHRS and YFSETQ. The CDR3 extends over 16 amino acids. CDR3 nucleotides: TGCGCCAGCAGGCCCCGTGAATGGTCCTATAATTCACCCCTCCACTTT. It is translated as CASRPREWSYNSPLHF. The entire variable domain, with the rest obtained from reference TRBV5-1 and TRBJ1-6, is as follows: KAGVTQTPRYLIKTRGQQVTLSCSPISGHRSVSWYQQTPGQGLQFLFEYFSETQRNKGNFPGRFSGRQFSNSRSEMNVSTLELGDSALYLCASRPREWSYNSPLHFGNGTRLTVT.

The gene calls are TRBV5-6 and TRBJ1-2; D is ambiguous. Trimming cost V 5 bases and J 3 bases, with 14 bases left between them. Germline-derived CDR1 and CDR2 are SGHDT and YYEEEE. This CDR3 is built from 14 residues. The CDR3 nucleotides read TGTGCCAGCAGTCCCCCGGGAACGGACTATGGCTACACCTTC. Encoded protein: CASSPPGTDYGYTF.